This T cell receptor beta chain was sequenced in a study of shared clonotypes between healthy human individuals. General study points: Owing to a small donor count, the genetic and exposure-history diversity represented was limited. Generally, estimated richness proved larger in naive subsets than it did in memory subsets. Compared with clonotypes that all four donors shared, non-shared clonotypes had lower generation probabilities.

Worth noting for this clone: Its antigen is still unknown.

The study ran the assay at deep level. Only in-frame clones appear in the TCRdb table, and some are missing; sequencing was by immunoSEQ multiplex PCR. Among around 990,000 clones listed, roughly 77% were seen once. The clonotype was recovered from a man aged 18 to 30 in good health. Some clones in this sample may be carry-over from other donors' samples. The specimen was memory CD4+ T cells from PBMCs. As for subset: CD45RA-negative fraction.

The CDR3 loop reads CASTAQGTRSPLHF. The CDR3, as DNA: TGTGCCAGCACCGCGCAGGGGACCAGGTCACCCCTCCACTTT. This chain joins TRBV2 and TRBJ1-6; TRBD1 is a possible D gene (6 bases). Germline V gene sequence: CDR1 SNHLY, CDR2 FYNNEI. This CDR3 has 14 amino acids. V was shortened by 7 bases and J by 10 bases, with 17 bases between the two germline ends. Full variable domain (missing parts from reference TRBV2 and TRBJ1-6): EPEVTQTPSHQVTQMGQEVILRCVPISNHLYFYWYRQILGQKVEFLVSFYNNEISEKSEIFDDQFSVERPDGSNFTLKIRSTKLEDSAMYFCASTAQGTRSPLHFGNGTRLTVT.